The T cell receptor beta chain under discussion was sequenced for a study of CD8 T cells in Susac syndrome. Study findings and constraints: The study conceded that relatively few individuals underwent its TCR sequencing and HLA analysis.

Details on this clonotype: Its antigen is currently unknown.

Random hexamers were used to reverse transcribe about 0.45 to 1 ug of RNA. immunoSEQ multiplex PCR amplified TCR beta CDR3 across 54 Vbeta, 13 Jbeta. MiXCR was run by TCRdb on the immunoSEQ multiplex PCR reads, yielding one entry per CDR3 protein. The repertoire holds 200,000 to 250,000 distinct CDR3 sequences, with 95% as singletons. The germline CDR1 and CDR2 sequences are SQVTM and ANQGSEA. This CDR3 spans 14 amino acids. Between the trimmed V and J ends, which lost 8 bases and 4 bases, there was a span of 20 bases. The clonotype was recovered from a human donor with multiple sclerosis. The V gene is TRBV29-1, the J gene TRBJ1-2; TRBD1 might be the D (5 bases). Sequenced sample: CD4+ T cells from PBMCs. In DNA form, the CDR3 reads TGCAGCACAACACAGGCTTCGAGTGGCTATGGCTACACCTTC. This encodes CSTTQASSGYGYTF. Full variable domain (missing parts from reference TRBV29-1 and TRBJ1-2): SAVISQKPSRDICQRGTSLTIQCQVDSQVTMMFWYRQQPGQSLTLIATANQGSEATYESGFVIDKFPISRPNLTFSTLTVSNMSPEDSSIYLCSTTQASSGYGYTFGSGTRLTVV.